Below are 30 T cell receptor beta chains sequenced from a single sample in a study of T cell responses to AZD1222 COVID-19 vaccine (dated by TCRdb to about 2021). The time point label of this sample denotes: about 28 days (+/-7) after the second vaccine dose. The treatment or condition tag for this specimen amounts to: meningococcal conjugate vaccine given as trial control. The method behind the library was the immunoSEQ multiplex PCR assay. The table was pulled from immuneACCESS by TCRdb, which kept in-frame rearrangements only. Such tables lose some clones; where checked, under half of the loss comes from unresolved V genes, and the rest has no known cause. The sample table records roughly 66,000 clones; around nine tenths of these occur just once. The top ten hold around 4.4% of the sample. The sample in question was peripheral blood, obtained 28 days after the second dose of the MenACWY control vaccine. These receptor sequences come from an adult who received the MenACWY meningococcal vaccine as a control.

CDR3 DNA: TGTGCCAGCAGCTTGCGCTTTTTAGAGACCCAGTACTTC. Protein sequence: CASSLRFLETQYF. This chain connects TRBV11-2 to TRBJ2-5, with D uncertain. Trimming pared 3 bases from V and 4 bases from J, leaving 9 bases between. Germline CDR1 reads SGHAT; CDR2 reads FQNNGV. The CDR3 spans 13 residues.

This clone was seen just once. V is TRBV27 and J is TRBJ1-1; D is unresolved. This CDR3 is 14 amino acids long. Trimming took off 7 bases at V and 0 bases at J, with 12 bases between the two ends. Germline CDR1 MNHEY, CDR2 SMNVEV (reference sequence). This chain's CDR3 is CASTSVGLNTEAFF. In nucleotides, the CDR3 is TGTGCCAGCACCTCAGTCGGGCTGAACACTGAAGCTTTCTTT.

The chain recombines TRBV3-1 (or the pseudogene TRBV3-2) with TRBJ1-2; the D gene is possibly TRBD1 (5 bases). The CDR3 covers 12 residues. V was pared by 4 bases and J by 14 bases, with 17 bases between. Germline lookup yields CDR1 LGHDT and CDR2 YNNKEL (reference sequence). CDR3 loop: CASSPRGSRVTF. The DNA for the CDR3 is TGTGCCAGCAGCCCAAGGGGTAGTCGGGTAACCTTC.

The V and J genes are TRBV6-5 and TRBJ1-5, with 8 nucleotides matching TRBD1. V lost 6 bases and J lost 5; bases outside the gene matches: 9. Germline V CDR1 and CDR2: MNHEY, SVGAGI. CDR3 length: 15 amino acids. The CDR3 spells CASSPTGEGYQPQHF. DNA of the CDR3: TGTGCCAGCAGCCCGACAGGGGAGGGTTATCAGCCCCAGCATTTT.

The chain carries TRBV18 and TRBJ2-7, with TRBD1 matching over 8 bases. From germline, CDR1 is KGHSH and CDR2 LQKENI. The J segment lost 5 bases and the V segment lost 4 bases, leaving 7 bases of the junction unmatched. The CDR3 length is 14 residues. This CDR3 reads CASSQGTGPHEQYF. The CDR3 DNA follows: TGTGCCAGCTCACAAGGGACAGGACCCCACGAGCAGTACTTC.

The chain recombines TRBV3-1 (or the pseudogene TRBV3-2) with TRBJ2-7; 8 nucleotides match TRBD1. J was trimmed by 2 bases and V by 1 base; bases with no gene match: 4. From germline, CDR1 is LGHDT and CDR2 YNNKEL (reference sequence). CDR3 length equals 15 residues. The DNA of the CDR3 is TGTGCCAGCAGCCAAGTCGGGACAGGACCCTACGAGCAGTACTTC. Protein product: CASSQVGTGPYEQYF.

The chain couples TRBV19 to TRBJ1-2, with 9 positions matching TRBD1. This CDR3 spans 15 amino acids. With V trimmed by 5 bases and J by 4 bases, 8 bases remained unmatched. CDR1 is LNHDA and CDR2 is SQIVND in the germline V gene (reference sequence). The CDR3 spells CASSHSGQGVYGYTF. The CDR3 DNA reads TGTGCCAGTAGTCATTCGGGACAGGGCGTCTATGGCTACACCTTC.

The rearrangement links TRBV7-9 to TRBJ1-1, with TRBD1 as a possible D gene (5 bases). Germline CDR1 and CDR2: SEHNR and FQNEAQ (reference sequence). This CDR3 is 12 amino acids long. Trimming cost V 5 bases and J 6 bases, with 10 bases left between them. The CDR3 protein is CASSPRESEAFF. The CDR3 coding sequence is TGTGCCAGCAGCCCCAGGGAGTCTGAAGCTTTCTTT.

The CDR3 protein is CASSQDLAAGDGYTF. DNA of the CDR3: TGTGCCAGCAGCCAAGATCTAGCGGCAGGGGATGGCTACACCTTC. The chain employs TRBV3-1 (or the pseudogene TRBV3-2) and TRBJ1-2; the D gene is possibly TRBD1 (6 bases). V was trimmed by 0 bases and J by 6 bases, leaving 14 bases between them. The length of the CDR3 is 15 residues. Germline CDR1 reads LGHDT; CDR2 reads YNNKEL (reference sequence).

This rearrangement joins TRBV9 to TRBJ1-1; D is unclear. Germline CDR1 SGDLS, CDR2 YYNGEE. CDR3 length equals 13 residues. V shed 0 bases and J shed 8 bases, with 11 bases lying between them. DNA of the CDR3: TGTGCCAGCAGCGTAGAGCTTGGTGGGGAAGCTTTCTTT. Translated: CASSVELGGEAFF.

The rearrangement links TRBV20-1 to TRBJ2-3; D not certain. The CDR3 extends over 14 amino acids. Trimming took off 3 bases at V and 5 bases at J, with 15 bases between the two ends. Germline V gene lookup returns CDR1 DFQATT and CDR2 SNEGSKA (reference sequence). CDR3 in DNA: TGCAGTGCTAGTCGGAATATGTTCGGAGATACGCAGTATTTT. It yields the protein CSASRNMFGDTQYF.

The chain carries TRBV7-3 and TRBJ2-3; 12 bases agree with TRBD2. The trim removed 6 bases at V and 2 bases at J, leaving 6 bases unmatched. Germline V gene lookup returns CDR1 SGHTA and CDR2 FQGTGA. The CDR3 length is 16 residues. The CDR3 region is CASRATSGGNTDTQYF. Here the CDR3 DNA reads TGTGCCAGCAGGGCCACTAGCGGGGGGAACACAGATACGCAGTATTTT.

This clone occurred a few times. The gene calls are TRBV5-1 and TRBJ2-2; TRBD2 agrees at 9 bases. CDR1 is SGHRS, CDR2 YFSETQ, per germline. CDR3 length: 16 residues. Trimming at V came to 0 bases and at J to 3 bases, leaving 3 bases not matched to a gene. In nucleotides, the CDR3 is TGCGCCAGCAGCTTGGATGGCGGGGGGGACACCGGGGAGCTGTTTTTT. This gives the protein CASSLDGGGDTGELFF. The full variable domain, completed using reference TRBV5-1 and TRBJ2-2, is KAGVTQTPRYLIKTRGQQVTLSCSPISGHRSVSWYQQTPGQGLQFLFEYFSETQRNKGNFPGRFSGRQFSNSRSEMNVSTLELGDSALYLCASSLDGGGDTGELFFGEGSRLTVL.

V usage is TRBV6-5 and J usage is TRBJ1-2, with 12 bases aligning to TRBD1. After removal of 6 bases from V and 6 bases from J, the junction contained 5 bases not matched to a gene. Germline CDR1 is MNHEY and CDR2 is SVGAGI. The CDR3 runs to 14 residues. CDR3 sequence: CASSGDRGLDGYTF. In nucleotides, the CDR3 is TGTGCCAGCAGCGGGGACAGGGGGCTCGATGGCTACACCTTC.

The rearrangement joins TRBV25-1 to TRBJ2-3; 7 nucleotides agree with TRBD2. Germline CDR1 MGHDK, CDR2 SYGVNS. V shed 8 bases and J 2 bases; nucleotides not matched to a gene: 13. The CDR3 contains 16 residues. For the CDR3, the DNA is TGTGCCAGCCTCGCCGGGGCTAGCGGACACACAGATACGCAGTATTTT. It is translated as CASLAGASGHTDTQYF.

V is TRBV19 and J is TRBJ1-2; tentative D call: TRBD1 (6 bases). This CDR3 spans 14 amino acids. V lost 7 bases to trimming and J lost 4 bases, with 16 bases between them. Germline V CDR1 and CDR2: LNHDA, SQIVND (reference sequence). CDR3 in DNA: TGTGCCAGTACCTCAGCCAGGGGCATCTATGGCTACACCTTC. Amino acids: CASTSARGIYGYTF.

The chain links TRBV5-4 to TRBJ2-3; D possibly corresponds to TRBD1 (5 bases). The CDR3 spans 16 residues. V dropped 2 bases and J dropped 0 bases, with 13 bases sitting between them. Germline CDR1 and CDR2: SGHNT and YYREEE (reference sequence). Here the CDR3 DNA reads TGTGCCAGCAGCTTAAAGGGGCGTTCTAGCACAGATACGCAGTATTTT. It yields the protein CASSLKGRSSTDTQYF.

The genes are TRBV5-1 and TRBJ2-3; 8 bases agree with TRBD2. This CDR3 is built from 17 residues. V lost 4 bases to trimming and J lost 0 bases; unmatched junction nucleotides: 10. Germline V gene sequence: CDR1 SGHRS, CDR2 YFSETQ. As DNA, the CDR3 is TGCGCCAGCAGCCCCCGGGAGGGTAGTGTGAGCACAGATACGCAGTATTTT. It codes for CASSPREGSVSTDTQYF.

The chain recombines TRBV9 with TRBJ2-5; D gene ambiguous. Germline loops: CDR1 SGDLS, CDR2 YYNGEE. V was shortened by 5 bases and J by 5 bases, with 22 bases between the two germline ends. The CDR3 sequence is 16 residues long. Written as DNA, the CDR3 is TGTGCCAGCAGTCCTGGCGTGCGTCACACTGGGGAGACCCAGTACTTC. Its translation: CASSPGVRHTGETQYF.

CDR3: CASSETAVSPLHF. CDR3 coding DNA: TGTGCCAGCAGCGAGACCGCCGTTTCACCCCTCCACTTT. The genes are TRBV9 and TRBJ1-6; D gene uncertain. Germline V gene lookup returns CDR1 SGDLS and CDR2 YYNGEE. This CDR3 has 13 residues. V lost 3 bases and J lost 9, with 10 bases in between.

The rearrangement joins TRBV30 to TRBJ2-2, with D possibly matching TRBD2 (6 bases). Germline V CDR1 and CDR2: GTSNPN, SVGIG (reference sequence). The ends were cut back, 4 bases at V and 5 bases at J, with 11 bases in the middle. The CDR3 spans 13 residues. Here the CDR3 DNA reads TGTGCCTGGACTAGGGGACTGACCGGGGAGCTGTTTTTT. Translation gives CAWTRGLTGELFF.

The chain recombines TRBV5-1 with TRBJ2-6, with 7 bases lining up with TRBD1. The CDR3 is 15 residues long. Germline loops: CDR1 SGHRS, CDR2 YFSETQ. Trimming took 6 bases from V and 1 from J; bases not matched to a gene: 4. CDR3 loop: CASTAQGSGANVLTF. CDR3 bases: TGCGCCAGCACCGCACAGGGGTCTGGGGCCAACGTCCTGACTTTC. Complete variable domain (other parts from reference TRBV5-1 and TRBJ2-6): KAGVTQTPRYLIKTRGQQVTLSCSPISGHRSVSWYQQTPGQGLQFLFEYFSETQRNKGNFPGRFSGRQFSNSRSEMNVSTLELGDSALYLCASTAQGSGANVLTFGAGSRLTVL.

The CDR3 DNA follows: TGTGCCAGCAGTTACTCGATAGGAGTGAACACTGAAGCTTTCTTT. Translating gives CASSYSIGVNTEAFF. V is TRBV6-2 or TRBV6-3 and J is TRBJ1-1; no clear D. The V gene lost 0 bases and the J gene lost 0 bases, with 8 bases spanning the gap. The germline V gene encodes CDR1 MNHEY and CDR2 SVGEGT. CDR3 length equals 15 residues.

The chain uses TRBV28 and TRBJ1-1; 7 nucleotides match TRBD1. V lost 0 bases, J lost 1 base, and 2 bases stayed unmatched. This CDR3 is 15 amino acids long. From germline, CDR1 is MDHEN and CDR2 SYDVKM. For the CDR3, the DNA is TGTGCCAGCAGTTTATGGGGGGACAGGAACACTGAAGCTTTCTTT. This codes for CASSLWGDRNTEAFF.

The chain joins TRBV19 to TRBJ1-5; 8 bases align to TRBD1. Germline assignment: CDR1 LNHDA and CDR2 SQIVND (reference sequence). CDR3 length: 15 amino acids. The V segment lost 4 bases and the J segment 6 bases; nucleotides outside the gene matches: 8. The CDR3 is CASSTPGQGTQPQHF. For the CDR3, the DNA is TGTGCCAGTAGTACCCCAGGACAGGGAACTCAGCCCCAGCATTTT.

The CDR3 sequence is CASSQPVRPEAAFF. The CDR3 nucleotides are TGTGCCAGCAGCCAGCCTGTTCGTCCAGAGGCAGCTTTCTTT. J is TRBJ1-1 and V is TRBV4-2; D uncertain. Germline lookup yields CDR1 LGHNA and CDR2 YNFKEQ. The CDR3 is made up of 14 amino acids. V lost 3 bases to trimming and J lost 10 bases, with 18 bases between them.

This clone was found once. The rearrangement joins TRBV28 to TRBJ1-1; D gene ambiguous. The CDR3 runs to 12 residues. Germline V CDR1 and CDR2: MDHEN, SYDVKM. V was cut by 2 bases and J by 8 bases, with 9 bases left in between. For the CDR3, the DNA is TGTGCCAGCAGTTTAACCCAGCGGGAAGCTTTCTTT. It codes for CASSLTQREAFF.

Comment on this clone: The germline gene is not matched at one end of the junction; a read error may be the cause. The chain is built from TRBV7-7 and TRBJ2-5; D perhaps matches TRBD1 (6 bases). The germline V gene has CDR1 SSHAT and CDR2 FNYEAQ (reference sequence). This CDR3 has 15 residues. The CDR3 region has the DNA TGTGCTAGCAGCGTGGGCCGGACAGAACTCGAGACCCAGTACTTC. This codes for CASSVGRTELETQYF.

The chain carries TRBV4-1 and TRBJ1-5; D unresolved. There are 16 residues in the CDR3. Trimming left V 0 bases short and J 4 bases short, with 13 bases between. The V gene's germline CDR1 is MGHRA and CDR2 YSYEKL. The CDR3 region is CASSQDRVRLNQPQHF. The CDR3 DNA is TGCGCCAGCAGCCAAGACCGGGTAAGGTTGAATCAGCCCCAGCATTTT.

V is TRBV19 and J is TRBJ1-1; 7 nucleotides align to TRBD1. The CDR3 is 13 residues long. V was pared by 6 bases and J by 1 base, with 2 bases of the junction left unmatched. Germline values: CDR1 LNHDA, CDR2 SQIVND (reference sequence). DNA of the CDR3: TGTGCCAGTAGACGGACAGGGAACACTGAAGCTTTCTTT. Translating it yields CASRRTGNTEAFF. The full variable domain, rest sourced from reference TRBV19 and TRBJ1-1, is DGGITQSPKYLFRKEGQNVTLSCEQNLNHDAMYWYRQDPGQGLRLIYYSQIVNDFQKGDIAEGYSVSREKKESFPLTVTSAQKNPTAFYLCASRRTGNTEAFFGQGTRLTVV.